These 12 T cell receptor beta chains share one sample of origin, sequenced in a study of cytotoxic CD8 clonotypes in ibrutinib-treated CLL. Profiling relied on immunoSEQ multiplex PCR, and the TCRdb table lists in-frame clones only, not all of them. Of 250,000 to 350,000 clones in the sample, 65% to 85% were seen once. Sequenced material: PBMCs, taken at disease progression, from a patient treated with ibrutinib. The source is a human donor with chronic lymphocytic leukemia.

The chain links TRBV9 to TRBJ2-1, with 8 bases that match TRBD2. V gave up 0 bases and J gave up 9 bases; unmatched junction bases: 8. The CDR3 loop spans 15 amino acids. Germline values: CDR1 SGDLS, CDR2 YYNGEE. CDR3 nucleotide sequence: TGTGCCAGCAGCGTAGCCGGGGGGGCAGCGAGTGAGCAGTTCTTC. It yields the protein CASSVAGGAASEQFF.

Here the CDR3 DNA reads TGTGCCAGCAGTTTGCGGACAGCCTACGAGCAGTACTTC. The encoded protein is CASSLRTAYEQYF. V usage is TRBV28 and J usage is TRBJ2-7; tentatively, D is TRBD1 (6 bases). Germline V gene sequence: CDR1 MDHEN, CDR2 SYDVKM. The CDR3 is made up of 13 amino acids. Trimming left V 3 bases short and J 2 bases short, with 8 bases between.

Remarks on this clone: One end of the junction varies from germline; a read error may be responsible. This chain connects TRBV4-2 to TRBJ2-7; a possible D gene is TRBD2 (5 bases). From germline, CDR1 is LGHNA and CDR2 YNFKEQ. The CDR3 contains 16 residues. The CDR3 here is CASSQSTGKSSHEQYF. In DNA form, the CDR3 reads TGTGCCAGCAGCCAATCAACGGGGAAGTCCTCCCACGAGCAGTACTTC.

This clone was counted between two and nine times. The CDR3 here is CSVIRTGHWAFF. The CDR3 DNA reads TGCAGCGTGATCCGGACAGGCCATTGGGCTTTCTTT. The chain couples TRBV29-1 to TRBJ1-1; 7 bases match TRBD1. Per germline, CDR1 SQVTM and CDR2 ANQGSEA. CDR3 length: 12 residues. V was clipped by 6 bases and J by 11 bases; unmatched bases: 12.

This rearrangement joins TRBV2 to TRBJ2-4; 8 bases are a match to TRBD2. The junction had 5 bases not matched to a gene; V was cut back by 4 bases and J by 3 bases. This CDR3 region has 15 residues. Germline lookup yields CDR1 SNHLY and CDR2 FYNNEI. CDR3 nucleotides: TGTGCCAGCAGTGGGAGCGGGAGAGGCAAAAACATTCAGTACTTC. Its translation is CASSGSGRGKNIQYF.

The chain has TRBV27 and TRBJ2-1; no reliable D call. Trimming cost V 5 bases and J 4 bases, with 9 bases left between them. From germline, CDR1 is MNHEY and CDR2 SMNVEV (reference sequence). The CDR3 totals 13 residues. The CDR3 protein is CASSKQTYNEQFF. As DNA, the CDR3 is TGTGCCAGCAGTAAACAGACATACAATGAGCAGTTCTTC.

This clone has a single count. This chain joins TRBV14 and TRBJ1-6; D call uncertain. The germline V gene encodes CDR1 SGHDN and CDR2 FVKESK. This CDR3 region has 17 residues. Trimming took off 4 bases at V and 7 bases at J, with 20 bases between the two ends. The CDR3 DNA sequence: TGTGCCAGCAGCCCCCAAGGTCCCAAGGCGTGGAATTCACCCCTCCACTTT. This gives the protein CASSPQGPKAWNSPLHF.

This clone was picked up a small number of times. The V gene is TRBV18, the J gene TRBJ2-7; D ambiguous. CDR3 size: 13 residues. Germline V CDR1 and CDR2: KGHSH, LQKENI. Trimming shortened V by 8 bases and J by 5 bases, and 16 bases separated the two germline ends. The CDR3 DNA sequence: TGTGCCAGCCTCCCGCCGAATTTCGACGAGCAGTACTTC. This encodes CASLPPNFDEQYF.

This chain connects TRBV29-1 to TRBJ2-7; D not resolved. The CDR3 consists of 14 residues. Trimming cost V 0 bases and J 0 bases, with 9 bases left between them. Germline lookup yields CDR1 SQVTM and CDR2 ANQGSEA. The chain's CDR3 is CSVEDRSSSYEQYF. CDR3 coding DNA: TGCAGCGTTGAAGACAGGTCTAGCTCCTACGAGCAGTACTTC.

The gene calls are TRBV15 and TRBJ2-7, with D possibly being TRBD1 (5 bases). V was shortened by 5 bases and J by 1 base, with 15 bases between the two germline ends. The CDR3 sequence is 15 residues long. CDR1 is LNHNV, CDR2 YYDKDF, per germline (reference sequence). CDR3 in DNA: TGTGCCACCAGCCCCCTCAGGGTAGGGTCCTACGAGCAGTACTTC. Protein: CATSPLRVGSYEQYF.

The chain is built from TRBV6-6 and TRBJ1-2; TRBD1 matches 7 bases. Germline V CDR1 and CDR2: MNHNY, SVGAGI (reference sequence). Trimming took 5 bases from V and 4 from J; bases not matched to a gene: 10. This CDR3 is built from 15 residues. The CDR3 spells CASSPTRQGPYGYTF. The CDR3 nucleotides are TGTGCCAGCAGTCCGACGCGACAGGGTCCCTATGGCTACACCTTC.

The chain has TRBV7-6 and TRBJ2-7, with D uncertain. There are 14 residues in the CDR3. From germline, CDR1 is SGHVS and CDR2 FNYEAQ. The V and J ends lost 8 bases and 1 base respectively, with 15 bases between them. The CDR3 DNA reads as TGTGCCAGCGCGAGCCCGGGCCTATCCTACGAGCAGTACTTC. Translated, it gives CASASPGLSYEQYF.